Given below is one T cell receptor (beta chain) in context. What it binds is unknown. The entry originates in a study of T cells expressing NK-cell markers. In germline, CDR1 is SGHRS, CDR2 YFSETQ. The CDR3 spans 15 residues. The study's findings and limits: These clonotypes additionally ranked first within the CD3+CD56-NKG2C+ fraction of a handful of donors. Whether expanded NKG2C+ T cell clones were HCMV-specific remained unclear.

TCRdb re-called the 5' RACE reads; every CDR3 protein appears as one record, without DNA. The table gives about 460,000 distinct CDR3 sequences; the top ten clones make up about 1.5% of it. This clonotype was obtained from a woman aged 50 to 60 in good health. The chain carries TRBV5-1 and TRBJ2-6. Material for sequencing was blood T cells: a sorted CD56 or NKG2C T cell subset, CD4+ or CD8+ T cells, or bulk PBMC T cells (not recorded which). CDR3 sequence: CASSLEGLGANVLTF.